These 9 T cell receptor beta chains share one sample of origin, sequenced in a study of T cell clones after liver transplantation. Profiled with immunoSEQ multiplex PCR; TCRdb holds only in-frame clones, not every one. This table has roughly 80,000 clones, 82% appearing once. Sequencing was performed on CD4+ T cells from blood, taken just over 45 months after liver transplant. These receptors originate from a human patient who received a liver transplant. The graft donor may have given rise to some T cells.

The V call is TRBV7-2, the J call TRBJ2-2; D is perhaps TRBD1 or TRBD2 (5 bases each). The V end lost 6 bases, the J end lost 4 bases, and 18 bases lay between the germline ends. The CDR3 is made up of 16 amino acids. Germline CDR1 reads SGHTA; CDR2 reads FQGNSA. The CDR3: CASSSYFRAGTGELFF. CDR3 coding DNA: TGTGCCAGCAGTTCATATTTCAGGGCGGGCACCGGGGAGCTGTTTTTT.

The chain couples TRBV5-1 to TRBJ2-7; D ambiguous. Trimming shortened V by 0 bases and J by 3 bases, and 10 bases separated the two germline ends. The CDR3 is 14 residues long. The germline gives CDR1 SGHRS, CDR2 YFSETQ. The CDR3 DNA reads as TGCGCCAGCAGCTTGGGAAGCGCAAGCTACGAGCAGTACTTC. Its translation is CASSLGSASYEQYF.

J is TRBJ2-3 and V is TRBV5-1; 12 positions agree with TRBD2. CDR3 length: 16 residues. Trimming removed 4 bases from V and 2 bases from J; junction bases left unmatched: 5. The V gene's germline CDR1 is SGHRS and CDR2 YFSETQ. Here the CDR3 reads CASSIRLAGDTDTQYF. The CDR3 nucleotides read TGCGCCAGCAGCATCAGACTAGCGGGGGACACAGATACGCAGTATTTT.

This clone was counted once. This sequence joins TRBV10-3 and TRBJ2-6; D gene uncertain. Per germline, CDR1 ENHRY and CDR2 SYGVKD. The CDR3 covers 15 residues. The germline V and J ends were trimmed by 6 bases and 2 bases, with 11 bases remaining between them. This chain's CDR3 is CAISRGLTGANVLTF. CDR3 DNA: TGTGCCATCAGCCGCGGTTTGACTGGGGCCAACGTCCTGACTTTC.

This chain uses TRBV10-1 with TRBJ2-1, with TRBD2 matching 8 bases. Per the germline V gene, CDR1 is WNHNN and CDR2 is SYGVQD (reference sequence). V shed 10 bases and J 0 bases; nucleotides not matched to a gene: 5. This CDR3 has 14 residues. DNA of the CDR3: TGCGCCACCTCAAGCGGGAGCTCCTACAATGAGCAGTTCTTC. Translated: CATSSGSSYNEQFF.

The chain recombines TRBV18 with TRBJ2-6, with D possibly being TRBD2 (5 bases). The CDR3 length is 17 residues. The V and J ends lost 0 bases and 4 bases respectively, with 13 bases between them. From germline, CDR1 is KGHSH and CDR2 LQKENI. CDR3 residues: CASSPPWERRGANVLTF. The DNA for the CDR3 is TGTGCCAGCTCACCACCATGGGAGCGGAGGGGGGCCAACGTCCTGACTTTC.

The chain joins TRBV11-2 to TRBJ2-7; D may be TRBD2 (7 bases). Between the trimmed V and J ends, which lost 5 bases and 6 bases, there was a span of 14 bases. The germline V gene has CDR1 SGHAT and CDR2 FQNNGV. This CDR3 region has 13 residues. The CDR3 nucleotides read TGTGCCAGCAGCCGAGGGGGAGGGGTCGAGCAGTACTTC. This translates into CASSRGGGVEQYF.

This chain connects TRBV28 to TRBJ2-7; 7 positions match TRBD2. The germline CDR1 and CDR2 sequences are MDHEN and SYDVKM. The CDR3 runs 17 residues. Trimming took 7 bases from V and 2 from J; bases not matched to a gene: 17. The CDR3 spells CASNSPGGLGIPYEQYF. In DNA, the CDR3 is TGTGCCAGCAACTCCCCTGGAGGACTAGGGATTCCCTACGAGCAGTACTTC.

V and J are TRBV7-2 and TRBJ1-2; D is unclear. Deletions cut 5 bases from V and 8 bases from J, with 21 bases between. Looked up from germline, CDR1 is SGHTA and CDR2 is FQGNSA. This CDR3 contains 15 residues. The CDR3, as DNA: TGTGCCAGCAGCCTTACCGAGGTTCGGAGCGGGGGCTACACCTTC. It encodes CASSLTEVRSGGYTF.